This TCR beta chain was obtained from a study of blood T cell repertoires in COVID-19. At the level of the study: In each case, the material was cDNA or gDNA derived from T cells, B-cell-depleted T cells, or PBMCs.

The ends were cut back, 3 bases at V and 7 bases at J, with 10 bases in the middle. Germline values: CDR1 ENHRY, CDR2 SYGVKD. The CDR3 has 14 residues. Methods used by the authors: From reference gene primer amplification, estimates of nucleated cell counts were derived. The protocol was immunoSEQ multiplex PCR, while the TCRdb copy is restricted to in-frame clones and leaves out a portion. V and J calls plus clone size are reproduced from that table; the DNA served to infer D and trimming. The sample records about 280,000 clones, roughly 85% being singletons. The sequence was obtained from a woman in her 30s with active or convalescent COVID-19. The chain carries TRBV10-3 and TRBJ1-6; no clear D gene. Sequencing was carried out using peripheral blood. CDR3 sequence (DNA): TGTGCCATCAGTGATCAGATACTAAATTCACCCCTCCACTTT. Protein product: CAISDQILNSPLHF.